This TCR beta chain derives from a study of PD-L1 blockade in urothelial cancer. Study overall: Blood analyses occurred 3 weeks (second dose) and 6 weeks post treatment start.

V lost 4 bases, J lost 4 bases, and 17 bases lay in between. Germline-derived CDR1 and CDR2 are SGDLS and YYNGEE. CDR3 length equals 15 residues. Time point meaning: peripheral blood 6 weeks after treatment start. The protocol was immunoSEQ multiplex PCR, while the TCRdb copy is restricted to in-frame clones and leaves out a portion. The sample lists 48,000 or so clones, about 86% occurring once. J is TRBJ2-5 and V is TRBV9; D may be TRBD2 (6 bases). The receptor was isolated from a man between 60 and 70 years old with urothelial cancer. The sample was PBMCs, taken around atezolizumab (anti-PD-L1) treatment. CDR3 sequence (DNA): TGTGCCAGCAGCTTACGAGTCGGGGGTTCAGAGACCCAGTACTTC. It translates to CASSLRVGGSETQYF.